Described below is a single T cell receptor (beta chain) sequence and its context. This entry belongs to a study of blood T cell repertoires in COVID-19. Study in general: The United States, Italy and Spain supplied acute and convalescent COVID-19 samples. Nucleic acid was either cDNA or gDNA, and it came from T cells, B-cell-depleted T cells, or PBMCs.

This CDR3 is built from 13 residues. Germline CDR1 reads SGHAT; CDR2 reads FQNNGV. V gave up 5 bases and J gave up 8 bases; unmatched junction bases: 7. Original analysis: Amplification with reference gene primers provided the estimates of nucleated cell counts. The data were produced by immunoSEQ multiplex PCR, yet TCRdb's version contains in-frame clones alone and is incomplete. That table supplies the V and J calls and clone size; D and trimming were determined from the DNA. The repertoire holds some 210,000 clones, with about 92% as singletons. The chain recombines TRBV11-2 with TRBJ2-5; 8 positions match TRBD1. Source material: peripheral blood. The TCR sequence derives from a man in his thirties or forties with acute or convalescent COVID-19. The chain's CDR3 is CASSTGDRKTQYF. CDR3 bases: TGTGCCAGCAGCACAGGGGACAGGAAAACCCAGTACTTC. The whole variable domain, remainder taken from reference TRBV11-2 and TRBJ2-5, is EAGVAQSPRYKIIEKRQSVAFWCNPISGHATLYWYQQILGQGPKLLIQFQNNGVVDDSQLPKDRFSAERLKGVDSTLKIQPAKLEDSAVYLCASSTGDRKTQYFGPGTRLLVL.